The 12 T cell receptor beta chains below come from one sample, sequenced in a study of response to subunit inactivated influenza vaccine. TCRdb recomputed calls from the RT-PCR reads with MiXCR, one row per CDR3 protein. Of approximately 700,000 distinct CDR3 sequences in the sample, 15% to 18% were seen once. The input for sequencing was PBMCs from blood, taken 11 to 12 days after vaccination. The receptor source for this set is a man aged 50 or older who received an inactivated influenza vaccine.

This clonotype was detected a few times. The chain has TRBV9 and TRBJ2-2; D tentatively fits TRBD1 or TRBD2 (5 bases each). This CDR3 region has 16 residues. Trimming removed 0 bases at V and 4 bases at J, with 13 bases between. From germline, CDR1 is SGDLS and CDR2 YYNGEE. In nucleotides, the CDR3 is TGTGCCAGCAGCGTAGCACCGGGACGACGCACCGGGGAGCTGTTTTTT. Encoded protein: CASSVAPGRRTGELFF.

This clonotype has a handful of counts. J is TRBJ2-5 and V is TRBV4-3; tentative D call: TRBD2 (6 bases). Germline assignment: CDR1 LGHNA and CDR2 YSLEER. CDR3 size: 14 residues. Trimming removed 1 base from V and 1 base from J, with 7 bases in between. In nucleotides, the CDR3 is TGCGCCAGCAGCCAAGTGCGGGGCCAAGAGACCCAGTACTTC. Encoded protein: CASSQVRGQETQYF.

This chain uses TRBV6-5 with TRBJ1-1; a weak D match, TRBD1 (5 bases). The V gene's germline CDR1 is MNHEY and CDR2 SVGAGI. V dropped 0 bases and J dropped 4 bases, with 18 bases sitting between them. CDR3 length: 17 amino acids. The DNA of the CDR3 is TGTGCCAGCAGTTACTCTGGGACTTATCGGCAGGGCACTGAAGCTTTCTTT. Encoded protein: CASSYSGTYRQGTEAFF.

In its sample, this clonotype was seen many times. The V and J genes are TRBV15 and TRBJ2-1, with TRBD2 as a possible D gene (6 bases). The CDR3 consists of 14 residues. Looked up from germline, CDR1 is LNHNV and CDR2 is YYDKDF (reference sequence). The ends were cut back, 3 bases at V and 4 bases at J, with 10 bases in the middle. The CDR3 here is CATSRSGSYNEQFF. The CDR3, as DNA: TGTGCCACCAGCAGGAGCGGGTCTTACAATGAGCAGTTCTTC. The full variable domain, completed using reference TRBV15 and TRBJ2-1, is DAMVIQNPRYQVTQFGKPVTLSCSQTLNHNVMYWYQQKSSQAPKLLFHYYDKDFNNEADTPDNFQSRRPNTSFCFLDIRSPGLGDTAMYLCATSRSGSYNEQFFGPGTRLTVL.

This clonotype was counted only a few times. This chain links TRBV20-1 with TRBJ2-1; D might be TRBD2 (6 bases). V lost 5 bases and J 3 bases, leaving 14 bases between the germline ends. Germline lookup yields CDR1 DFQATT and CDR2 SNEGSKA (reference sequence). The CDR3 runs to 14 residues. The CDR3 DNA is TGCAGTGCTTCCGGGACTTATTTCTACAATGAGCAGTTCTTC. Protein product: CSASGTYFYNEQFF.

This clonotype was observed a few times. The gene calls are TRBV5-6 and TRBJ2-7; D tentatively fits TRBD1 or TRBD2 (5 bases each). Trimming took off 4 bases at V and 5 bases at J, with 16 bases between the two ends. The CDR3 spans 14 residues. Germline V CDR1 and CDR2: SGHDT, YYEEEE. The CDR3 region has the DNA TGTGCCAGCAGCCTTCCGGGACGGACCCACGAGCAGTACTTC. It codes for CASSLPGRTHEQYF.

The V call is TRBV28, the J call TRBJ1-5; 10 bases line up with TRBD1. V gave up 4 bases and J gave up 6 bases; unmatched junction bases: 12. Looked up from germline, CDR1 is MDHEN and CDR2 is SYDVKM. The CDR3 sequence is 17 residues long. This CDR3 is CASSSDRGDYRGQPQHF. The CDR3 nucleotides are TGTGCCAGCAGTTCGGACAGGGGGGACTATCGGGGTCAGCCCCAGCATTTT.

This clonotype occurred a few times. The rearrangement uses TRBV20-1 and TRBJ2-5; no reliable D call. The CDR3 has 14 residues. Trimming shortened V by 2 bases and J by 4 bases, and 14 bases separated the two germline ends. Germline V gene sequence: CDR1 DFQATT, CDR2 SNEGSKA (reference sequence). DNA of the CDR3: TGCAGTGCTAGATTTCAATTGGGCGGAGAGACCCAGTACTTC. Translation gives CSARFQLGGETQYF.

V usage is TRBV6-6 and J usage is TRBJ1-6; 9 nucleotides line up with TRBD1. Per germline, CDR1 MNHNY and CDR2 SVGAGI (reference sequence). This CDR3 is 13 amino acids long. V lost 6 bases, J lost 10 bases, and 4 bases stayed unmatched. CDR3: CASRPGQGSPLHF. In nucleotides, the CDR3 is TGTGCCAGCAGACCGGGACAGGGATCACCCCTCCACTTT.

This clonotype was counted many times. The chain recombines TRBV6-1 with TRBJ2-2; D is ambiguous. Germline V gives CDR1 MNHNS, CDR2 SASEGT. V gave up 7 bases and J gave up 4 bases, with 13 bases separating them. The CDR3 spans 14 residues. The CDR3 DNA follows: TGTGCCAGCATAGAGGCTGGTCTCACCGGGGAGCTGTTTTTT. Its protein product is CASIEAGLTGELFF.

This clonotype was detected only a few times. This chain uses TRBV6-1 with TRBJ1-4, with D possibly TRBD1 on 5 matching bases. The CDR3 length is 15 residues. Trimming stripped 7 bases from V and 8 bases from J, with 20 bases between. Germline V CDR1 and CDR2: MNHNS, SASEGT. The chain's CDR3 is CASTRMARVYEKLFF. The CDR3 DNA reads TGTGCCAGCACCCGCATGGCCAGGGTTTACGAAAAACTGTTTTTT.

This clonotype turned up a few times. V is TRBV4-1 and J is TRBJ2-2; 10 bases fit TRBD2. Germline lookup yields CDR1 MGHRA and CDR2 YSYEKL. V lost 7 bases to trimming and J lost 4 bases; unmatched junction nucleotides: 9. The CDR3 is 16 residues long. The CDR3 DNA sequence: TGCGCCAGCACTATTCTAGCGGGGGAATTCACCGGGGAGCTGTTTTTT. Its translation: CASTILAGEFTGELFF.